These 22 T cell receptor beta chains came from one sample sequenced in a study of beta chain features in type 1 diabetes. Study findings and constraints: Significant though moderate, a shortening of TCRB CDR3s appeared in all four CD4+ subsets of Type 1 diabetes patients.

Reverse transcription of all isolated RNA meant that expressed TCRB transcripts were sequenced. The method was immunoSEQ multiplex PCR; TCRdb's version includes in-frame clones alone and lacks a portion of them. The sample holds a few hundred thousand clones; roughly 9.8% are singletons and the top ten take about 0.6%. Their antigen targets remain unknown. The sequenced material came from central memory CD4+ T cells from blood. The receptors shown here come from a man aged 25-45 years with type 1 diabetes.

In DNA form, the CDR3 reads TGTGCCAGCAGCTTAACGGACAGGGCCCCACTCTCTGGGGCCAACGTCCTGACTTTC. This translates into CASSLTDRAPLSGANVLTF. V is TRBV7-3 and J is TRBJ2-6; 8 bases fit TRBD1. CDR1 and CDR2 (germline): SGHTA, FQGTGA. The trim removed 0 bases at V and 0 bases at J, leaving 7 bases unmatched. This CDR3 comprises 19 residues.

In this sample, this clone turned up a few times. The chain has TRBV7-2 and TRBJ1-2, with D hard to call. The CDR3 length is 13 residues. V lost 4 bases to trimming and J lost 7 bases, with 13 bases between them. Germline lookup yields CDR1 SGHTA and CDR2 FQGNSA. The DNA for the CDR3 is TGTGCCAGCAGCTCCGACTGGGGAGGTGGCTACACCTTC. Translated, it gives CASSSDWGGGYTF.

This clone appeared many times. The J gene is TRBJ2-2, the V gene TRBV5-1; D may match TRBD1 or TRBD2 (5 bases each). With 5 bases removed from V and 0 bases from J, the gap between germline ends came to 11 bases. The CDR3 has 15 residues. Per the germline V gene, CDR1 is SGHRS and CDR2 is YFSETQ. The CDR3 protein is CASSRDGTNTGELFF. The CDR3 nucleotides read TGCGCCAGCAGTCGGGACGGGACGAACACCGGGGAGCTGTTTTTT.

This sequence joins TRBV18 and TRBJ2-2; possible D gene TRBD2, 5 bases. Trimming left V 4 bases short and J 6 bases short, with 12 bases between. Germline CDR1 is KGHSH and CDR2 is LQKENI. CDR3 length: 14 amino acids. Here the CDR3 reads CASSLTREPGELFF. The CDR3 DNA is TGTGCCAGCTCACTCACGAGGGAGCCCGGGGAGCTGTTTTTT.

This rearrangement joins TRBV18 to TRBJ2-3, with 8 bases fitting TRBD1. V gave up 8 bases and J gave up 4 bases; unmatched junction bases: 5. The CDR3 runs 13 residues. Germline-derived CDR1 and CDR2 are KGHSH and LQKENI. This CDR3 is CASRTGQADTQYF. In DNA form, the CDR3 reads TGTGCCAGCCGGACAGGGCAAGCAGATACGCAGTATTTT.

This chain joins TRBV27 and TRBJ2-3; weak D call: TRBD2 (5 bases). The CDR3 runs to 16 residues. Germline-derived CDR1 and CDR2 are MNHEY and SMNVEV (reference sequence). The V and J ends lost 0 bases and 0 bases respectively, with 10 bases between them. The CDR3 is CASSLSPAVSTDTQYF. The CDR3 bases are TGTGCCAGCAGTTTATCGCCAGCGGTTAGCACAGATACGCAGTATTTT.

The rearrangement joins TRBV7-2 to TRBJ1-4; D remains ambiguous. Trimming pared 2 bases from V and 3 bases from J, leaving 7 bases between. CDR1 and CDR2 (germline): SGHTA, FQGNSA. The CDR3 spans 14 residues. The CDR3 is CASSLNGPNEKLFF. In DNA form, the CDR3 reads TGTGCCAGCAGCTTAAACGGGCCTAATGAAAAACTGTTTTTT.

This clone was seen a few times. The chain employs TRBV29-1 and TRBJ2-7; no definite D call. CDR1 is SQVTM, CDR2 ANQGSEA, per germline. Deletions cut 2 bases from V and 5 bases from J, with 10 bases between. CDR3 length: 12 amino acids. CDR3 sequence reads: CSVEWIRNEQYF. DNA for the CDR3: TGCAGCGTTGAATGGATCAGGAACGAGCAGTACTTC.

The chain joins TRBV28 to TRBJ2-3; D gene unclear. CDR3 length: 13 amino acids. Trimming cost V 10 bases and J 3 bases, with 14 bases left between them. Germline-derived CDR1 and CDR2 are MDHEN and SYDVKM. The CDR3: CANQAPSTDTQYF. The CDR3 DNA sequence: TGTGCCAACCAGGCCCCGAGTACAGATACGCAGTATTTT.

The J gene is TRBJ1-5, the V gene TRBV30; no definite D call. Germline values: CDR1 GTSNPN, CDR2 SVGIG (reference sequence). CDR3 length: 14 residues. V lost 2 bases to trimming and J lost 3 bases, with 11 bases between them. This CDR3 reads CAWSSDGFNQPQHF. DNA for the CDR3: TGTGCCTGGAGTTCGGACGGCTTCAATCAGCCCCAGCATTTT.

The sample holds a few counts of this clone. The J gene is TRBJ1-5, the V gene TRBV11-2; 9 bases line up with TRBD1. This CDR3 spans 17 amino acids. Germline values: CDR1 SGHAT, CDR2 FQNNGV. Germline trimming cut 4 bases from V and 5 bases from J; bases unmatched to any gene: 12. CDR3 in amino acids: CASSSGQGLVSDQPQHF. CDR3 nucleotide sequence: TGTGCCAGCAGCTCCGGACAGGGGCTAGTTTCCGATCAGCCCCAGCATTTT.

This sequence joins TRBV7-2 and TRBJ2-6; possibly TRBD1 or TRBD2 for D (5 bases each). Per the germline V gene, CDR1 is SGHTA and CDR2 is FQGNSA. The CDR3 sequence is 17 residues long. V lost 0 bases to trimming and J lost 4 bases, with 13 bases between them. CDR3 amino acids: CASSLAGTPSGANVLTF. As DNA, the CDR3 is TGTGCCAGCAGCTTAGCTGGGACCCCCTCCGGGGCCAACGTCCTGACTTTC.

The chain links TRBV30 to TRBJ1-1, with 7 bases matching TRBD1. From germline, CDR1 is GTSNPN and CDR2 SVGIG (reference sequence). CDR3 length equals 13 residues. J was trimmed by 1 base and V by 7 bases; bases with no gene match: 6. The CDR3 is CASFGQANTEAFF. DNA for the CDR3: TGTGCCTCTTTCGGACAGGCGAACACTGAAGCTTTCTTT.

This clone was seen a few times. The rearrangement uses TRBV27 and TRBJ2-7; possibly TRBD2 for D (6 bases). The length of the CDR3 is 17 residues. Germline V gene sequence: CDR1 MNHEY, CDR2 SMNVEV (reference sequence). V shed 5 bases and J shed 0 bases, with 20 bases lying between them. CDR3 DNA: TGTGCCAGCAGTGCAAAGGGCAGCGGGCCTTTCTCCTACGAGCAGTACTTC. Amino acids: CASSAKGSGPFSYEQYF.

This clone was detected only a few times. V usage is TRBV11-2 and J usage is TRBJ2-1; D might be TRBD2 (6 bases). There are 13 residues in the CDR3. Between the trimmed V and J ends, which lost 2 bases and 6 bases, there was a span of 8 bases. The germline V gene encodes CDR1 SGHAT and CDR2 FQNNGV. The chain's CDR3 is CASSLSGGNEQFF. As DNA, the CDR3 is TGTGCCAGCAGCTTATCCGGGGGCAATGAGCAGTTCTTC.

The chain combines TRBV2 with TRBJ2-6; 10 bases match TRBD1. Germline lookup yields CDR1 SNHLY and CDR2 FYNNEI. The junction had 5 bases not matched to a gene; V was cut back by 6 bases and J by 0 bases. The length of the CDR3 is 17 residues. DNA for the CDR3: TGTGCCAGCAGCCCGGGACAGGGGTTCTCTGGGGCCAACGTCCTGACTTTC. Translation gives CASSPGQGFSGANVLTF.

This sequence joins TRBV28 and TRBJ2-3; 7 nucleotides agree with TRBD1. The junction had 4 bases not matched to a gene; V was cut back by 6 bases and J by 1 base. CDR1 and CDR2 (germline): MDHEN, SYDVKM. The CDR3 has 14 residues. Here the CDR3 DNA reads TGTGCCAGCAGCATTACAGGGGGCACAGATACGCAGTATTTT. Translated, it gives CASSITGGTDTQYF. The variable domain in full, with the rest retrieved from reference TRBV28 and TRBJ2-3, is DVKVTQSSRYLVKRTGEKVFLECVQDMDHENMFWYRQDPGLGLRLIYFSYDVKMKEKGDIPEGYSVSREKKERFSLILESASTNQTSMYLCASSITGGTDTQYFGPGTRLTVL.

The V call is TRBV7-2, the J call TRBJ1-3; D not certain. Between the trimmed V and J ends, which lost 2 bases and 5 bases, there was a span of 13 bases. The CDR3 extends over 15 amino acids. The germline CDR1 and CDR2 sequences are SGHTA and FQGNSA. The CDR3 DNA sequence: TGTGCCAGCAGCTTATATCTCTCGGGAAGAAACACCATATATTTT. This codes for CASSLYLSGRNTIYF. The full variable domain, rest sourced from reference TRBV7-2 and TRBJ1-3, is GAGVSQSPSNKVTEKGKDVELRCDPISGHTALYWYRQSLGQGLEFLIYFQGNSAPDKSGLPSDRFSAERTGGSVSTLTIQRTQQEDSAVYLCASSLYLSGRNTIYFGEGSWLTVV.

In its sample, this clone was seen a few times. J is TRBJ2-7 and V is TRBV5-1, with a tentative D call TRBD1 (5 bases). CDR1 and CDR2 from the germline V gene are SGHRS and YFSETQ. The CDR3 is made up of 14 amino acids. Trimming took 3 bases from V and 0 from J, leaving 10 bases between them. In DNA, the CDR3 is TGCGCCAGCAGCTATGGTACAGGCTCCTACGAGCAGTACTTC. It specifies CASSYGTGSYEQYF.

This clone was seen only a few times. V and J are TRBV5-6 and TRBJ2-5; 10 bases line up with TRBD1. J lost 9 bases, V lost 4 bases, and 12 bases had no gene match. The CDR3 loop spans 15 amino acids. Germline CDR1 is SGHDT and CDR2 is YYEEEE. For the CDR3, the DNA is TGTGCCAGCAGCGCCGGGACAGGGGACCCTAGGGCCCAGTACTTC. It specifies CASSAGTGDPRAQYF. The whole variable domain, remainder taken from reference TRBV5-6 and TRBJ2-5, is DAGVTQSPTHLIKTRGQQVTLRCSPKSGHDTVSWYQQALGQGPQFIFQYYEEEERQRGNFPDRFSGHQFPNYSSELNVNALLLGDSALYLCASSAGTGDPRAQYFGPGTRLLVL.

CDR3 sequence reads: CASSRGQDSFNQPQHF. CDR3 bases: TGCGCCAGCAGCCGTGGCCAGGACAGCTTCAATCAGCCCCAGCATTTT. The chain links TRBV4-1 to TRBJ1-5; perhaps TRBD1 as D (6 bases). The CDR3 extends over 16 amino acids. The germline V gene encodes CDR1 MGHRA and CDR2 YSYEKL. Trimming removed 4 bases from V and 3 bases from J, with 16 bases in between.

The chain combines TRBV19 with TRBJ2-7; 8 bases agree with TRBD1. V shed 6 bases, J shed 1 base, and the junction held 11 bases outside the gene matches. CDR1 and CDR2 from the germline V gene are LNHDA and SQIVND (reference sequence). The CDR3 covers 16 residues. CDR3 amino acids: CASRGARTGKSYEQYF. The CDR3 DNA follows: TGTGCCAGTAGGGGGGCCCGGACAGGGAAATCCTACGAGCAGTACTTC.